Below, 20 T cell receptor beta chains from the same sample are listed, as sequenced in a study of preoperative IRX-2 immunotherapy in early breast cancer. Assay: immunoSEQ multiplex PCR; the TCRdb copy retains only in-frame clones and omits some. The table records 35,000 to 40,000 clones, 65% to 90% of them present only once. Treatment given: preoperative locoregional IRX-2 cytokine immunotherapy. Sequenced here: lymph node tissue, sampled after IRX-2 immunotherapy. These receptors all stem from a human donor with breast cancer.

CDR3 loop: CASSQDGGGNEKLFF. In DNA form, the CDR3 reads TGCGCCAGCAGCCAAGATGGCGGCGGTAATGAAAAACTGTTTTTT. V and J are TRBV23-1 and TRBJ1-4, with D hard to call. TRBV23-1 is an ORF, and what it does is uncertain. The V end was cut by 6 bases, the J end by 4 bases, with 15 bases between. The CDR3 consists of 15 residues.

The genes are TRBV29-1 and TRBJ2-7; 10 bases map to TRBD1. CDR3 length: 12 amino acids. Trimming cost V 6 bases and J 4 bases; bases outside gene matches: 3. In germline, CDR1 is SQVTM, CDR2 ANQGSEA. The CDR3 here is CSVPGQGYEQYF. DNA for the CDR3: TGCAGCGTCCCGGGACAGGGGTACGAGCAGTACTTC.

The chain recombines TRBV11-3 with TRBJ1-1, with TRBD1 matching 7 bases. Germline V gives CDR1 SGHNT, CDR2 YENEEA. Unmatched junction bases numbered 6, after V lost 1 base and J lost 7 bases. The CDR3 covers 14 residues. This CDR3 reads CASSLGGQRGEAFF. DNA of the CDR3: TGTGCCAGCAGCTTAGGGGGACAGCGTGGTGAAGCTTTCTTT.

The chain uses TRBV28 and TRBJ2-7; TRBD2 is a possible D gene (5 bases). V lost 3 bases to trimming and J lost 1 base, with 7 bases between them. This CDR3 comprises 13 residues. The V gene's germline CDR1 is MDHEN and CDR2 SYDVKM. The CDR3 spells CASSFRDSYEQYF. In DNA, the CDR3 is TGTGCCAGCAGTTTCCGGGATTCCTACGAGCAGTACTTC.

This chain joins TRBV19 and TRBJ2-7, with D uncertain. The CDR3 totals 11 residues. The germline V gene encodes CDR1 LNHDA and CDR2 SQIVND (reference sequence). Trimming took off 3 bases at V and 6 bases at J, with 6 bases between the two ends. Here the CDR3 reads CASSMGAEQYF. In nucleotides, the CDR3 is TGTGCCAGTAGTATGGGTGCCGAGCAGTACTTC.

Points on this clone: At one boundary the junction diverges from the germline segment, which might be a read error. CDR3 region: CASSYSNEAFF. The CDR3 DNA is TGTGCCAGCAGTTACTCGAATGAAGCTTTCTTT. V is TRBV6-4 and J is TRBJ1-1; D gene ambiguous. CDR1 is MRHNA and CDR2 is SNTAGT in the germline V gene. The CDR3 contains 11 residues.

The CDR3 reads CAWSGQGAGGYTF. The CDR3 bases are TGTGCCTGGAGTGGCCAGGGGGCGGGCGGCTACACCTTC. The rearrangement links TRBV30 to TRBJ1-2; 8 positions match TRBD1. V was pared by 1 base and J by 8 bases, with 6 bases of the junction left unmatched. Germline V CDR1 and CDR2: GTSNPN, SVGIG (reference sequence). CDR3 size: 13 residues.

This clone has just one count. The gene calls are TRBV6-8 and TRBJ1-6, with a possible D match to TRBD1 (6 bases). Germline V gene data show CDR1 as MNHGY and CDR2 as SAAAGT. The CDR3 contains 14 residues. V lost 5 bases, J lost 4 bases, and 9 bases lay in between. CDR3 protein: CASSTGQYNSPLHF. CDR3 nucleotide sequence: TGTGCCAGCAGTACGGGACAATATAATTCACCCCTCCACTTT.

The rearrangement links TRBV14 to TRBJ2-7; D is undetermined. The germline CDR1 and CDR2 sequences are SGHDN and FVKESK. Trimming removed 1 base at V and 7 bases at J, with 17 bases between. This CDR3 has 15 amino acids. The CDR3 spells CASSQGGPASREQYF. The CDR3 DNA follows: TGTGCCAGCAGCCAAGGCGGTCCCGCGTCTCGGGAGCAGTACTTC.

CDR3 amino acids: CASSWTDNSPLHF. CDR3 DNA sequence: TGTGCCAGCAGCTGGACAGATAATTCACCCCTCCACTTT. The J gene is TRBJ1-6, the V gene TRBV7-1; D may be TRBD1 (6 bases). TRBV7-1 is marked as an open reading frame, function uncertain. Deletions cut 4 bases from V and 5 bases from J, with 6 bases between. This CDR3 is 13 amino acids long.

This clone has more than one count but fewer than ten. This chain uses TRBV29-1 with TRBJ1-1, with D tentatively TRBD1 (6 bases). V was cut by 0 bases and J by 5 bases, with 13 bases left in between. The CDR3 has 14 amino acids. CDR1 and CDR2 from the germline V gene are SQVTM and ANQGSEA. In DNA, the CDR3 is TGCAGCGTTGAAGATCTCGGGAGGGGGACTGAAGCTTTCTTT. Translation gives CSVEDLGRGTEAFF. The variable domain in full, completed from reference TRBV29-1 and TRBJ1-1, reads SAVISQKPSRDICQRGTSLTIQCQVDSQVTMMFWYRQQPGQSLTLIATANQGSEATYESGFVIDKFPISRPNLTFSTLTVSNMSPEDSSIYLCSVEDLGRGTEAFFGQGTRLTVV.

Only one count was recorded for this clone. The chain combines TRBV7-6 with TRBJ1-1; D unresolved. Deletions cut 5 bases from V and 0 bases from J, with 13 bases between. Looked up from germline, CDR1 is SGHVS and CDR2 is FNYEAQ. The CDR3 is made up of 15 amino acids. This chain's CDR3 is CASSPWTGMNTEAFF. CDR3 nucleotides: TGTGCCAGCAGCCCGTGGACGGGTATGAACACTGAAGCTTTCTTT.

The J gene is TRBJ2-2, the V gene TRBV6-8; 7 nucleotides match TRBD1. This CDR3 has 17 amino acids. The germline V gene has CDR1 MNHGY and CDR2 SAAAGT. V shed 2 bases, J shed 1 base, and the junction held 7 bases outside the gene matches. The CDR3 bases are TGTGCCAGCAGTTACGGATCCCGACAGGGGAACACCGGGGAGCTGTTTTTT. It is translated as CASSYGSRQGNTGELFF.

Written as DNA, the CDR3 is TGTGCCGCAGGGGGCTGGGCAGCGAGAGGCTACACCTTC. This sequence encodes CAAGGWAARGYTF. The chain joins TRBV6-8 to TRBJ1-2; 8 bases fit TRBD1. Unmatched junction bases numbered 13, after V lost 11 bases and J lost 8 bases. Germline CDR1 MNHGY, CDR2 SAAAGT. This CDR3 region has 13 residues.

The V and J genes are TRBV9 and TRBJ2-1, with D uncertain. CDR1 and CDR2 (germline): SGDLS, YYNGEE. CDR3 length: 16 residues. Trimming pared 0 bases from V and 0 bases from J, leaving 10 bases between. CDR3: CASSVVALSSYNEQFF. In DNA, the CDR3 is TGTGCCAGCAGCGTAGTGGCGCTTAGCTCCTACAATGAGCAGTTCTTC.

V and J are TRBV7-1 and TRBJ1-2; tentative D call: TRBD1 (5 bases). TRBV7-1 is known as an ORF, though its function is uncertain. This CDR3 comprises 14 residues. V was pared by 4 bases and J by 2 bases, with 11 bases between. Here the CDR3 DNA reads TGTGCCAGCAGCTTGGGACCGACGAACTATGGCTACACCTTC. It is translated as CASSLGPTNYGYTF.

This clone was detected a few times. This rearrangement joins TRBV15 to TRBJ1-2; 7 positions match TRBD1. The CDR3 spans 14 residues. CDR1 and CDR2 from the germline V gene are LNHNV and YYDKDF (reference sequence). V dropped 6 bases and J dropped 0; count of bases not matched to a gene: 4. CDR3 sequence: CATSPGQTNYGYTF. DNA for the CDR3: TGTGCCACCAGTCCGGGACAGACTAACTATGGCTACACCTTC. The full variable domain, in which reference TRBV15 and TRBJ1-2 provide the parts outside the CDR3, is DAMVIQNPRYQVTQFGKPVTLSCSQTLNHNVMYWYQQKSSQAPKLLFHYYDKDFNNEADTPDNFQSRRPNTSFCFLDIRSPGLGDTAMYLCATSPGQTNYGYTFGSGTRLTVV.

The genes are TRBV7-7 and TRBJ2-7, with TRBD1 identical over 11 bases. Germline assignment: CDR1 SSHAT and CDR2 FNYEAQ (reference sequence). This CDR3 comprises 15 residues. V lost 3 bases and J lost 4; bases outside the gene matches: 5. CDR3 region: CASSLGQGVGYEQYF. The DNA for the CDR3 is TGTGCCAGCAGCTTGGGACAGGGGGTGGGATACGAGCAGTACTTC.

The chain employs TRBV11-3 and TRBJ1-6; D gene unclear. Per the germline V gene, CDR1 is SGHNT and CDR2 is YENEEA. V gave up 3 bases and J gave up 2 bases, with 11 bases separating them. This CDR3 has 16 amino acids. The CDR3 DNA is TGTGCCAGCAGCTTTGAATACAGTGCCTATAATTCACCCCTCCACTTT. As protein: CASSFEYSAYNSPLHF.

This chain joins TRBV28 and TRBJ2-5, with D possibly TRBD1 on 6 matching bases. In germline, CDR1 is MDHEN, CDR2 SYDVKM. V was clipped by 4 bases and J by 4 bases, with 16 bases between them. This CDR3 spans 15 amino acids. As DNA, the CDR3 is TGTGCCAGCAGTTCGACAGGCGACGCCATAGAGACCCAGTACTTC. Protein sequence: CASSSTGDAIETQYF.